This T cell receptor (beta chain) stems from a study of tumor and adjacent non-tumor tissue in lung cancer. There are 15 residues in the CDR3. Trimming at V came to 4 bases and at J to 5 bases, leaving 8 bases not matched to a gene. The germline CDR1 and CDR2 sequences are SGHAT and FQNNGV. By share of the sample, this clonotype is medium-sized. The antigen remains unidentified. RNA was extracted from bulk tissue without any cell sorting. This non-tumor lung sample came from over 3 cm beyond the tumor edge. Whole-study findings and limits: Tumor TCR diversity, when higher, was linked to shorter survival. Significantly higher TCR diversity was found in tumor than normal lung. Tumor repertoires had a smaller top 100 clone share than normal lung.

The library came from three nested PCR rounds adapted from ARM-PCR protocols. TCRdb re-analysed the multiplex PCR reads in MiXCR, keeping a single row per CDR3 protein. The table lists around 60,000 distinct CDR3 sequences, roughly 60% of them singletons, with under 35% in the top ten. Sequences were obtained from distant non-tumor lung tissue. This TCR was sampled from an older man with non-small cell lung cancer. The V and J genes are TRBV11-2 and TRBJ1-1, with TRBD1 matching 9 bases. The CDR3 sequence is CASSSSTGGRTEAFF. The CDR3 bases are TGTGCCAGCAGCTCCTCGACAGGGGGGAGGACTGAAGCTTTCTTT.